This TCR beta chain was identified during a study of T-cell reconstitution after alpha-beta-depleted transplantation in children. Regarding the study as a whole: About two months after transplant, alpha-beta T cells reportedly came from several hundred expanded graft clones. For some patients, TCRbeta diversity was high at day 60 because of recipient T cells and thymic progenitors that survived. After one year, T-cell counts and TCRbeta diversity mostly came from new T cells.

Unique molecular identifiers were built into the TCRbeta library. TCRdb called the PCR reads again in MiXCR, with one record for every CDR3 protein. This table has almost 250,000 distinct CDR3 sequences, about 23% appearing once. The CDR3 is 15 residues long. Trimming left V 2 bases short and J 7 bases short, with 16 bases between. Per germline, CDR1 MNHEY and CDR2 SVGEGT. This clonotype has a handful of counts. Its matching antigen is unknown. The V and J genes are TRBV6-2 or TRBV6-3 and TRBJ2-3, with TRBD2 as a possible D gene (6 bases). Sequenced material: PBMCs, taken before TCRalphabeta/CD19-depleted stem cell transplant. This receptor was taken from a girl aged 2 to 9 with Fanconi anemia, due to receive a stem cell transplant. The CDR3 DNA is TGTGCCAGCAGTTACGCCCCTAGCGTAACTAATACGCAGTATTTT. It specifies CASSYAPSVTNTQYF.